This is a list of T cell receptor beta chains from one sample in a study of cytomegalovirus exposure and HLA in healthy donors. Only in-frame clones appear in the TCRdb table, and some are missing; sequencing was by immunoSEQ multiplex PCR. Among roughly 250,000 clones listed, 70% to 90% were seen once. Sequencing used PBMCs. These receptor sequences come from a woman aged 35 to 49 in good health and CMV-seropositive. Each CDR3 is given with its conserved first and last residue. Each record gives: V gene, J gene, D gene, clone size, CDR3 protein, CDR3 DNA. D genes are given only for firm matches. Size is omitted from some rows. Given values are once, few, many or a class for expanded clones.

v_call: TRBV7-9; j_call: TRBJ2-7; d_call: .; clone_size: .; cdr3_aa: CASSGGRYEQYF; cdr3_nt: TGTGCCAGCAGCGGTGGGCGTTACGAGCAGTACTTC
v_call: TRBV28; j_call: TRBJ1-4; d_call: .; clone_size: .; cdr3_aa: CASSLFRGGGNEKLFF; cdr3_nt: TGTGCCAGCAGTTTATTCAGGGGCGGGGGTAATGAAAAACTGTTTTTT
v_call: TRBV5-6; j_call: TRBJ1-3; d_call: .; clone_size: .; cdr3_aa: CASSRRVADTIYF; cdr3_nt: TGTGCCAGCAGTCGCAGGGTAGCCGACACCATATATTTT
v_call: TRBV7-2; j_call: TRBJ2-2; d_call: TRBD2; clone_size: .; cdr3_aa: CASSLEGTIGELFF; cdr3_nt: TGTGCCAGCAGCCTGGAAGGGACTATCGGGGAGCTGTTTTTT
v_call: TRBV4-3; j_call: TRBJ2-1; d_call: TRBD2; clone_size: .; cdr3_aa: CASSQASGSNEQFF; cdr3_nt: TGCGCCAGCAGCCAAGCCAGCGGGAGTAATGAGCAGTTCTTC
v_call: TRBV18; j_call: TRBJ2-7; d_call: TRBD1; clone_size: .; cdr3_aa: CASSHDGQGLPYEQYF; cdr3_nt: TGTGCCAGCTCACACGACGGACAGGGCTTACCCTACGAGCAGTACTTC
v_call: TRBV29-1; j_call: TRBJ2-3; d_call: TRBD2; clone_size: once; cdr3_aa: CSVSPTAGVEADTQYF; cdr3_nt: TGCAGCGTTTCCCCAACAGCGGGAGTTGAGGCAGATACGCAGTATTTT
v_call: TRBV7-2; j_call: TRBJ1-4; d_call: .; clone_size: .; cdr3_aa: CASSISGAPNEKLFF; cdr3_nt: TGTGCCAGCAGCATTAGTGGGGCCCCTAATGAAAAACTGTTTTTT
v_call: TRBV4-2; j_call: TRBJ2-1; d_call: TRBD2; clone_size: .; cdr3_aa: CASSPGTSNYEQFF; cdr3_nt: TGTGCCAGCAGCCCCGGGACTAGTAACTATGAGCAGTTCTTC
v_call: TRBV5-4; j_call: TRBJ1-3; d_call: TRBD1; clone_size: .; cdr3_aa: CASSIDRGRRNTIYF; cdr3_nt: TGTGCCAGCAGCATAGACAGGGGGCGTAGAAACACCATATATTTT
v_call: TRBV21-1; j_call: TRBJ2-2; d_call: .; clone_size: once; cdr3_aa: CASSNAGQYYTGELFF; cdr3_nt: TGTGCCAGCAGCAACGCGGGACAGTATTATACCGGGGAGCTGTTTTTT
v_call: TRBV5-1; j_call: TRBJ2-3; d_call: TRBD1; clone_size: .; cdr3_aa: CASSLAPGQGMDTQYF; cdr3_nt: TGCGCCAGCAGCTTGGCCCCGGGACAGGGAATGGATACGCAGTATTTT
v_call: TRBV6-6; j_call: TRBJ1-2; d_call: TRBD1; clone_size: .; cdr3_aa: CACSYSRTGDYGYTF; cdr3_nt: TGTGCCTGCAGTTACTCGAGGACAGGGGACTATGGCTACACCTTC
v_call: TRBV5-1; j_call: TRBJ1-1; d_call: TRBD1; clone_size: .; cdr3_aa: CASSWGQTIEAFF; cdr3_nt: TGCGCCAGCAGCTGGGGACAGACAATTGAAGCTTTCTTT
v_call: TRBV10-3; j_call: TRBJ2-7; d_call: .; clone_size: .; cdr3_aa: CAISESQGRYEQYF; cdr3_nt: TGTGCCATCAGTGAGTCCCAGGGGCGATACGAGCAGTACTTC
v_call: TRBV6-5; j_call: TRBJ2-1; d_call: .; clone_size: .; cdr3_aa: CASSYSPTSSYNEQFF; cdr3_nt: TGTGCCAGCAGTTACTCCCCGACTAGCTCCTACAATGAGCAGTTCTTC
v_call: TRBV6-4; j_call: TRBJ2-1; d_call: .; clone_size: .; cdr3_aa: CASSASRGLEQFF; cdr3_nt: TGTGCCAGCAGTGCTTCTAGAGGTCTTGAGCAGTTCTTC
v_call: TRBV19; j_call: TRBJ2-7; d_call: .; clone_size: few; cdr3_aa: CASSPQGQTSYEQYF; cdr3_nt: TGTGCCAGTAGTCCCCAAGGACAGACGTCCTACGAGCAGTACTTC
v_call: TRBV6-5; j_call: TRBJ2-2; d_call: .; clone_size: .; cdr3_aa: CASSFSQYAGELFF; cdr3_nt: TGTGCCAGCAGTTTCTCACAGTACGCCGGGGAGCTGTTTTTT
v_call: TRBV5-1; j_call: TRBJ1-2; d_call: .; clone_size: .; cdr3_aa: CASSLEAGLYGYTF; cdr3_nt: TGCGCCAGCAGCTTGGAAGCAGGACTCTATGGCTACACCTTC
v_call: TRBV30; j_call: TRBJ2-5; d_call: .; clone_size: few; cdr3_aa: CAWRKTVQETQYF; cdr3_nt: TGTGCCTGGAGGAAGACAGTACAAGAGACCCAGTACTTC
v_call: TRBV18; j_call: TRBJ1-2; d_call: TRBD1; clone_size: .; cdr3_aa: CASSPSQGEGYTF; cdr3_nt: TGTGCCAGCTCACCATCGCAGGGGGAAGGCTACACCTTC
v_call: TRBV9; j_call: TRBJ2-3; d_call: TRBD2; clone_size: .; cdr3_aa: CASSLAGGNTDTQYF; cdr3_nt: TGTGCCAGCAGCCTAGCGGGAGGAAACACAGATACGCAGTATTTT
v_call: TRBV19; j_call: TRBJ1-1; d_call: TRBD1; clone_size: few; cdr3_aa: CASSLDRGSEAFF; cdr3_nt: TGTGCCAGTAGCTTAGACAGGGGGAGCGAAGCTTTCTTT
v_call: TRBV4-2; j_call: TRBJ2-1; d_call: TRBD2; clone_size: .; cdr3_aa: CASSQGEASGDNEQFF; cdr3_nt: TGTGCCAGCAGCCAAGGGGAGGCTAGCGGGGACAATGAGCAGTTCTTC
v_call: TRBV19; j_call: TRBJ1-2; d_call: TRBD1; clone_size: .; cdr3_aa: CASSKQGADYGYTF; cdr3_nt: TGTGCCAGTAGTAAACAGGGGGCGGACTATGGCTACACCTTC
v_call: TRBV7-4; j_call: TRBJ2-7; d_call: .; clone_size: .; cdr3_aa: CASSPDTGHYCEQYF; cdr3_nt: TGTGCCAGCAGCCCCGATACCGGACACTATTGCGAGCAGTACTTC
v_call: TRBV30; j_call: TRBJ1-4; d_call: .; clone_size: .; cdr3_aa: CAWSAVWGRTNEKLFF; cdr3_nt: TGTGCCTGGAGCGCTGTCTGGGGGCGAACCAATGAAAAACTGTTTTTT